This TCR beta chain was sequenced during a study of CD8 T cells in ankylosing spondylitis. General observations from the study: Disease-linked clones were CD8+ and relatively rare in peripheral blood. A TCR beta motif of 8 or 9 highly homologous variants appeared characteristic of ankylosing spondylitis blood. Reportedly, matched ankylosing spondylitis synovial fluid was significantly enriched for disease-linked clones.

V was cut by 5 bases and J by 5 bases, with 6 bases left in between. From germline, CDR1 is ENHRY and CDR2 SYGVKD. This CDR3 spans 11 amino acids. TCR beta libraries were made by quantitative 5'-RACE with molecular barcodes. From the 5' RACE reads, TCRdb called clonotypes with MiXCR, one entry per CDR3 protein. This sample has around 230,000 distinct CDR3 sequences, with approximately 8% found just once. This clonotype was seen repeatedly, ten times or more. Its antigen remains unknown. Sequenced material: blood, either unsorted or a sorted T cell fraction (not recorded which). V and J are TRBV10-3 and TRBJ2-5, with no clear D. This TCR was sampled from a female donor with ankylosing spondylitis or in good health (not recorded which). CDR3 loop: CAISPGETQYF. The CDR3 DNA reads TGTGCCATCAGTCCCGGTGAGACCCAGTACTTC.